This T cell receptor beta chain was sequenced in a study of cytomegalovirus exposure and HLA in healthy donors. Primers for the PCR totalled 60 Vbeta and 13 Jbeta. This table comes from immunoSEQ multiplex PCR, and its TCRdb copy is limited to in-frame clones, with some not included. The table lists about 220,000 clones, 76% of them singletons. The V end lost 4 bases, the J end lost 4 bases, and 17 bases lay between the germline ends. CDR1 is PRHDT, CDR2 FYEKMQ, per germline (reference sequence). The CDR3 is 16 residues long. Material: PBMCs. The source is a man aged 18 to 30 in good health and CMV-seronegative. V gene TRBV13 combines with J gene TRBJ1-5, with D perhaps TRBD1 (6 bases). The CDR3 bases are TGTGCCAGCAGCTCATCTCTCCAGGGGTCTAATCAGCCCCAGCATTTT. It specifies CASSSSLQGSNQPQHF.